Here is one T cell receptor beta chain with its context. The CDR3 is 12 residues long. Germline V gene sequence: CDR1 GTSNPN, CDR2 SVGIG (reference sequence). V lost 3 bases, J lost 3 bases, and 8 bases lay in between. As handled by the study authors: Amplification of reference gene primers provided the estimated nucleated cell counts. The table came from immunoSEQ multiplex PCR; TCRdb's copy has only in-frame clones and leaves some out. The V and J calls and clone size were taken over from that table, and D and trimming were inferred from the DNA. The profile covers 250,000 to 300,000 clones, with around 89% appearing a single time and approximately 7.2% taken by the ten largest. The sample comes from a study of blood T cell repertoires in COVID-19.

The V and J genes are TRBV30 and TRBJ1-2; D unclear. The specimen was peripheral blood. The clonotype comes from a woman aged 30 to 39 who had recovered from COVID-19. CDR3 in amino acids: CAWSTVYYGYTF. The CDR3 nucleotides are TGTGCCTGGAGCACAGTATACTATGGCTACACCTTC.